The present TCR beta chain was sequenced within a study of regulatory T cells in long-lasting Graves disease. The study's findings and limits: Persistent Graves' patients showed a TCR diversity that was lower than that of newly diagnosed ones. Repertoires from persistent disease leaned toward TRBV28, TRBJ1-2 and TRBJ2-5. Results may be inaccurate due to the small sample size.

As for time point: persistent/refractory GD, antithyroid drugs over 5 years with positive TRAb. The TCR library was made from RNA that had been extracted from PBMCs in TRIzol. The authors built TCR beta libraries using iRepertoire HTBI primers and Arm-PCR of CDR3 regions. TCRdb reanalysed the multiplex PCR reads using MiXCR and keeps one entry per CDR3 protein. The table shows fewer than 450,000 distinct CDR3 sequences, with less than 25% occurring only once. V lost 3 bases, J lost 6 bases, and 3 bases stayed unmatched. The CDR3 consists of 14 residues. Germline V gene sequence: CDR1 LGHDT, CDR2 YNNKEL (reference sequence). This clonotype was seen only a few times. Its matching antigen is unknown.

The material sequenced was peripheral blood mononuclear cells (PBMCs), taken when the disease was refractory, from a patient treated with antithyroid drugs. The V and J genes are TRBV3-1 and TRBJ1-5; TRBD1 matches at 9 bases. The sequence came from a female donor with Graves disease. The chain's CDR3 is CASSQGQGGQPQHF. The CDR3 nucleotides read TGTGCCAGCAGCCAGGGACAGGGAGGTCAGCCCCAGCATTTT. The full variable domain, with the rest looked up from reference TRBV3-1 and TRBJ1-5, is DTAVSQTPKYLVTQMGNDKSIKCEQNLGHDTMYWYKQDSKKFLKIMFSYNNKELIINETVPNRFSPKSPDKAHLNLHINSLELGDSAVYFCASSQGQGGQPQHFGDGTRLSIL.